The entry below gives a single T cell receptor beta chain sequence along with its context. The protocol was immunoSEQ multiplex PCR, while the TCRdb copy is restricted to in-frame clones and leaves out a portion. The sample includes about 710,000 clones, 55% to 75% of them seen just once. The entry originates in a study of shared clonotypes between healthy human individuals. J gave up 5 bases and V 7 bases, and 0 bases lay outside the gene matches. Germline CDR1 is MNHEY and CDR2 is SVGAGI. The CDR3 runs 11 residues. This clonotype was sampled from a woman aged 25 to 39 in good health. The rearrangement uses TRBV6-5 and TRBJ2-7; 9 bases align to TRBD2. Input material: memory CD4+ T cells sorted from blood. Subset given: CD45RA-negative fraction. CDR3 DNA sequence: TGTGCCAGCAAGCGGGGGGACGAGCAGTACTTC. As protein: CASKRGDEQYF.